Following are 7 T cell receptor beta chains from one sample sequenced in a study of T cell repertoires in cytomegalovirus infection. TCRdb fed the reads into MiXCR, producing one record per CDR3 protein. The sample has 150,000 to 200,000 distinct CDR3 sequences, about a tenth seen once. Sequencing was done on a sample of PBMCs. All receptors derive from a human donor in good health (CMV status not recorded). Some clones in this sample may be carry-over from other donors' samples.

The table lists this clonotype with a few counts. The chain couples TRBV5-4 to TRBJ1-1, with 7 bases matching TRBD1. Germline V gives CDR1 SGHNT, CDR2 YYREEE (reference sequence). The V segment lost 6 bases and the J segment 0 bases; nucleotides outside the gene matches: 8. This CDR3 is built from 15 residues. As DNA, the CDR3 is TGTGCCAGCAACCACCAAGGGGGCCTGAACACTGAAGCTTTCTTT. Translated: CASNHQGGLNTEAFF.

This clonotype was counted at least ten times. The chain recombines TRBV7-2 with TRBJ2-5, with D unresolved. Trimming pared 5 bases from V and 1 base from J, leaving 8 bases between. CDR3 size: 13 residues. Germline V lookup: CDR1 SGHTA, CDR2 FQGNSA. DNA of the CDR3: TGTGCCAGCAGCCCGCCGGCCCAAGAGACCCAGTACTTC. As protein: CASSPPAQETQYF.

The V and J genes are TRBV19 and TRBJ1-3; D is uncertain. The V end was cut by 3 bases, the J end by 0 bases, with 12 bases between. The CDR3 totals 16 residues. The germline V gene has CDR1 LNHDA and CDR2 SQIVND (reference sequence). The CDR3 nucleotides are TGTGCCAGTAGTATCCCGACCAGGATCTCTGGAAACACCATATATTTT. Translation: CASSIPTRISGNTIYF. Variable domain in full (rest from reference TRBV19 and TRBJ1-3): DGGITQSPKYLFRKEGQNVTLSCEQNLNHDAMYWYRQDPGQGLRLIYYSQIVNDFQKGDIAEGYSVSREKKESFPLTVTSAQKNPTAFYLCASSIPTRISGNTIYFGEGSWLTVV.

The CDR3 here is CASSSQSRFSADGYTF. DNA for the CDR3: TGTGCCAGCAGCTCACAGTCCAGGTTTAGTGCGGACGGCTACACCTTC. This chain connects TRBV7-8 to TRBJ1-2, with D uncertain. Germline CDR1 and CDR2: SGHVS and FQNEAQ. V was clipped by 4 bases and J by 8 bases, with 23 bases between them. The CDR3 is made up of 16 amino acids.

This clonotype has only a few counts. V usage is TRBV15 and J usage is TRBJ2-5; 9 bases line up with TRBD2. The germline gives CDR1 LNHNV, CDR2 YYDKDF (reference sequence). V shed 7 bases, J shed 4 bases, and the junction held 13 bases outside the gene matches. CDR3 length: 16 residues. This CDR3 is CATTAELLAGTETQYF. CDR3 DNA: TGTGCCACCACCGCGGAACTACTAGCGGGTACAGAGACCCAGTACTTC.

The chain uses TRBV6-2 or TRBV6-3 and TRBJ2-5; TRBD1 matches 7 bases. Trimming at V came to 3 bases and at J to 5 bases, leaving 3 bases not matched to a gene. The CDR3 is 13 residues long. CDR1 and CDR2 (germline): MNHEY, SVGEGT. In DNA, the CDR3 is TGTGCCAGCAGTTATGTGACAGGGGAGACCCAGTACTTC. Encoded protein: CASSYVTGETQYF.

The V call is TRBV18, the J call TRBJ2-1, with 12 bases that match TRBD2. V was clipped by 3 bases and J by 0 bases; unmatched bases: 6. The CDR3 sequence is 18 residues long. Germline values: CDR1 KGHSH, CDR2 LQKENI. The CDR3 reads CASSPRTSGKSSYNEQFF. The CDR3 DNA reads TGTGCCAGCTCACCTCGGACTAGCGGGAAGAGCTCCTACAATGAGCAGTTCTTC.